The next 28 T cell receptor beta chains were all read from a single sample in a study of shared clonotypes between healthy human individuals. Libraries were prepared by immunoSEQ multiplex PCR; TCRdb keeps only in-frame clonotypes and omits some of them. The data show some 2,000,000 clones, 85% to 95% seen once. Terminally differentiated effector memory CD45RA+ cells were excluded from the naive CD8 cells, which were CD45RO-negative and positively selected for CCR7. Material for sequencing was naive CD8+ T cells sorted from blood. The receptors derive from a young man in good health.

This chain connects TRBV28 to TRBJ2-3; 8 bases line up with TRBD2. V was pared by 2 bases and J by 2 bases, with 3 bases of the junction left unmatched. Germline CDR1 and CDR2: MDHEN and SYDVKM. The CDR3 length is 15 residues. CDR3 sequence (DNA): TGTGCCAGCAGTTTAGGCGGGGGGTCCACAGATACGCAGTATTTT. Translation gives CASSLGGGSTDTQYF.

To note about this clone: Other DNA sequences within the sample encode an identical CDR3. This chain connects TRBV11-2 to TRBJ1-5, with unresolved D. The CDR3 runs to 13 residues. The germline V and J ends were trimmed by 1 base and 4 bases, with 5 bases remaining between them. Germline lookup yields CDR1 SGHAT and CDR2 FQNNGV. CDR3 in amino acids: CASSLGENQPQHF. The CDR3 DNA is TGTGCCAGCAGCTTAGGAGAGAATCAGCCCCAGCATTTT.

This CDR3 is CASSIDGELWAFF. The CDR3 DNA reads TGTGCCAGTAGTATAGACGGGGAACTGTGGGCTTTCTTT. J is TRBJ1-1 and V is TRBV19; D gene ambiguous. V shed 0 bases and J shed 11 bases, with 13 bases lying between them. CDR3 length: 13 amino acids. Germline V lookup: CDR1 LNHDA, CDR2 SQIVND (reference sequence).

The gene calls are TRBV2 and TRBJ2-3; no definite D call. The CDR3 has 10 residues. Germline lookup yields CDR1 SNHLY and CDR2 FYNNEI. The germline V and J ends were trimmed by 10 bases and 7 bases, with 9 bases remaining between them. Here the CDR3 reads CATGTNTQYF. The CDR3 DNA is TGTGCCACGGGCACGAATACGCAGTATTTT.

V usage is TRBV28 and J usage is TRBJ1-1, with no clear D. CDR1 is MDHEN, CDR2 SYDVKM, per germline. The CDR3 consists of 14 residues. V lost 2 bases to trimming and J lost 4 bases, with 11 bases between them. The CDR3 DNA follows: TGTGCCAGCAGTTTAGGGCGGTTCGGCACTGAAGCTTTCTTT. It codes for CASSLGRFGTEAFF.

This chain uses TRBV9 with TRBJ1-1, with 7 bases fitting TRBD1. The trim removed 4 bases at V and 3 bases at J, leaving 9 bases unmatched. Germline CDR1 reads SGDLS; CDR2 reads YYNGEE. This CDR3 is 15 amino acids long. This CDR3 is CASSTHRGRDTEAFF. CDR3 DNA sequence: TGTGCCAGCAGCACTCACAGGGGTCGGGACACTGAAGCTTTCTTT.

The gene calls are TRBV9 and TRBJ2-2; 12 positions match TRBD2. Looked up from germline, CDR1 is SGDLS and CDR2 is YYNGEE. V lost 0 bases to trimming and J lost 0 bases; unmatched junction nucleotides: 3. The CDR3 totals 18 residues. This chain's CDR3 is CASSVVPSGGANTGELFF. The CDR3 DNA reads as TGTGCCAGCAGCGTAGTGCCTAGCGGGGGGGCGAACACCGGGGAGCTGTTTTTT.

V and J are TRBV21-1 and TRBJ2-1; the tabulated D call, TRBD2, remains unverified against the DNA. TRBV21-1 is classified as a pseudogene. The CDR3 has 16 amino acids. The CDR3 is CASSTIGLAEDNEQFF. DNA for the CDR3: TGTGCCAGCAGCACGATAGGACTAGCGGAAGACAATGAGCAGTTCTTC.

CDR3 nucleotide sequence: TGTGCCGCTGGACTAGCCACAGATACGCAGTATTTT. Amino acids: CAAGLATDTQYF. The chain uses TRBV19 and TRBJ2-3, with 8 bases that match TRBD2. With 11 bases clipped from V and 2 bases from J, the junction kept 3 bases outside the gene matches. CDR1 and CDR2 from the germline V gene are LNHDA and SQIVND (reference sequence). The CDR3 consists of 12 residues.

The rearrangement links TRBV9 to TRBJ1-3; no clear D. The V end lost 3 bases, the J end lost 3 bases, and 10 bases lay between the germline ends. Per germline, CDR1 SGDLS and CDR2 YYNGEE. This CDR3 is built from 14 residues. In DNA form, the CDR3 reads TGTGCCAGCAGCGGTGGAGGGATTGGAAACACCATATATTTT. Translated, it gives CASSGGGIGNTIYF.

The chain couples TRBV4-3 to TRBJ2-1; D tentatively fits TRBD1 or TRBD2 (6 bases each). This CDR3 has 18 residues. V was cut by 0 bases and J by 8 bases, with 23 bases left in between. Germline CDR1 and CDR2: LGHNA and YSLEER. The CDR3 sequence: CASSQEDAGHLPGDEQFF. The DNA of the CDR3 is TGCGCCAGCAGCCAAGAGGACGCGGGGCATTTACCAGGGGATGAGCAGTTCTTC.

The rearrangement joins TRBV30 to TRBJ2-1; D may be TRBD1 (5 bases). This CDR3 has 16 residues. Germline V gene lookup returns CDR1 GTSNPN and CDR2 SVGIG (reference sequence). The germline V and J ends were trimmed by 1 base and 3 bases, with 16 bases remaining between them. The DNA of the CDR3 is TGTGCCTGGAGTGCCCTTGGACAAATTTTCTACAATGAGCAGTTCTTC. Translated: CAWSALGQIFYNEQFF. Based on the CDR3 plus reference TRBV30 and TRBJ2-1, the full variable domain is SQTIHQWPATLVQPVGSPLSLECTVEGTSNPNLYWYRQAAGRGLQLLFYSVGIGQISSEVPQNLSASRPQDRQFILSSKKLLLSDSGFYLCAWSALGQIFYNEQFFGPGTRLTVL.

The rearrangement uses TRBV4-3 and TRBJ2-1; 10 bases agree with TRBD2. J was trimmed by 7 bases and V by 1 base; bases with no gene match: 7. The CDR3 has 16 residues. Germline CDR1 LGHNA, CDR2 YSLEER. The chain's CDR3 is CASSQGVAGGWNEQFF. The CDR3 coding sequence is TGCGCCAGCAGCCAAGGGGTAGCGGGAGGTTGGAATGAGCAGTTCTTC.

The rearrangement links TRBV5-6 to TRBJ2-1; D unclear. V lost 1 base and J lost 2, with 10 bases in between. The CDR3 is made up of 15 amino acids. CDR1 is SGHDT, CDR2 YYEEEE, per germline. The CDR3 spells CASSLLDLTYNEQFF. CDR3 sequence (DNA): TGTGCCAGCAGCTTGCTGGACCTTACCTACAATGAGCAGTTCTTC.

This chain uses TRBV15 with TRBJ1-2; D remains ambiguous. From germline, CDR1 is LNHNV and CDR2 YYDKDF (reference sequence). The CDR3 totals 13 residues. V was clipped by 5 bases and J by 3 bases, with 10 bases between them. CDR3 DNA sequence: TGTGCCACCAGCCTCGGGCCGCACTATGGCTACACCTTC. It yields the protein CATSLGPHYGYTF.

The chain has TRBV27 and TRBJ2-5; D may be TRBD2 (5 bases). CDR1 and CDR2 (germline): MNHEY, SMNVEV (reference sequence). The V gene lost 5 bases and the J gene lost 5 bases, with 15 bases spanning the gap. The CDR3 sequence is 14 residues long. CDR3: CASSPGVITETQYF. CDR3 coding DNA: TGTGCCAGCAGTCCCGGGGTGATAACCGAGACCCAGTACTTC.

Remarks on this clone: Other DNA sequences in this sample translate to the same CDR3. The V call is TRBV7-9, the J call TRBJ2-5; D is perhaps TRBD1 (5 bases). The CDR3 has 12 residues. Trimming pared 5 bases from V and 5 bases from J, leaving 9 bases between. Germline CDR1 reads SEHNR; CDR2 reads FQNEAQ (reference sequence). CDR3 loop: CASSLGVETQYF. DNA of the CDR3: TGTGCCAGCAGCCTAGGGGTGGAGACCCAGTACTTC.

In DNA, the CDR3 is TGTGCCAGCAGTTTAAACGGCTTGGTAGCGGGGCTCACCTACGAGCAGTACTTC. As protein: CASSLNGLVAGLTYEQYF. This chain links TRBV27 with TRBJ2-7; the match to TRBD2 covers 8 bases. CDR1 MNHEY and CDR2 SMNVEV come from the germline V gene (reference sequence). J gave up 2 bases and V 2 bases, and 14 bases lay outside the gene matches. The CDR3 spans 18 residues.

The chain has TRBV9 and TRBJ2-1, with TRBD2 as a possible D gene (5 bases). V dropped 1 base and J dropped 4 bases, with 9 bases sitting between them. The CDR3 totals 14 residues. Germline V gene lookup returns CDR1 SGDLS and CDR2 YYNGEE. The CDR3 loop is CASSVYGNYNEQFF. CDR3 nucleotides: TGTGCCAGCAGCGTATACGGGAATTACAATGAGCAGTTCTTC.

In nucleotides, the CDR3 is TGTGCCAGCAGTGAAGCTAGCGGGAGGATCGGGAACACCGGGGAGCTGTTTTTT. Protein product: CASSEASGRIGNTGELFF. This chain uses TRBV2 with TRBJ2-2; TRBD2 aligns across 10 bases. The V gene's germline CDR1 is SNHLY and CDR2 FYNNEI. The CDR3 covers 18 residues. V trimming: 0 bases; J trimming: 1 base; junction bases outside the gene matches: 5.

Written as DNA, the CDR3 is TGTGCCAGCAGCTTAGGTTACGGGAGCGGGGAGCTGTTTTTT. Translation: CASSLGYGSGELFF. The V call is TRBV11-3, the J call TRBJ2-2; the D gene is possibly TRBD2 (6 bases). Deletions cut 1 base from V and 7 bases from J, with 10 bases between. Per germline, CDR1 SGHNT and CDR2 YENEEA. The CDR3 runs to 14 residues.

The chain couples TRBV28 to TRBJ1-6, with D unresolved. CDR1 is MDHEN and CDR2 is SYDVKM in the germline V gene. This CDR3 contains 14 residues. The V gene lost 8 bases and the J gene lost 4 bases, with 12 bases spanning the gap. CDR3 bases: TGTGCCAGCCAAAAAGCGGAGTATAATTCACCCCTCCACTTT. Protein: CASQKAEYNSPLHF.

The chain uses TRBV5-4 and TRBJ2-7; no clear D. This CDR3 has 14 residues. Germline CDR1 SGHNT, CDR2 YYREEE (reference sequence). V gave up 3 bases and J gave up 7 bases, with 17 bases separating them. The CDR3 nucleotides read TGTGCCAGCAGCTCCCTGGATGAGGCTGGGGAGCAGTACTTC. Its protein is CASSSLDEAGEQYF.

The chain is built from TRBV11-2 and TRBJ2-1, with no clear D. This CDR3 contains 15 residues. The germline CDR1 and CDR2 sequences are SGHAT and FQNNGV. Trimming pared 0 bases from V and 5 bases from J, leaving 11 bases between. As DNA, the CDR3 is TGTGCCAGCAGCTTAGAGCTTCCCGCCCACAATGAGCAGTTCTTC. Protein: CASSLELPAHNEQFF.

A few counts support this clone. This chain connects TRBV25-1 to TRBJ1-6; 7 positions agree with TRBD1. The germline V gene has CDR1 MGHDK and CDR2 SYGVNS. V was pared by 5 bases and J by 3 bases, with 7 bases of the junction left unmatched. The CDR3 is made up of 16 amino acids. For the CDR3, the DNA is TGTGCCAGCAGTCCGAGGGGGCAGATCTATAATTCACCCCTCCACTTT. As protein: CASSPRGQIYNSPLHF.

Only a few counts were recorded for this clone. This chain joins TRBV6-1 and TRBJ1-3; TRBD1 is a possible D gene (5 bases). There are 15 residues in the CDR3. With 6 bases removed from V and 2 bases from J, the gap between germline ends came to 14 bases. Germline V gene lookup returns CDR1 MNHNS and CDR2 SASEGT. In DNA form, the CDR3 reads TGTGCCAGCAGGATCCGGGACGCCCCTGGAAACACCATATATTTT. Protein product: CASRIRDAPGNTIYF.

CDR3 in DNA: TGTGCCAGCATAGCGGGGTCCTACGAGCAGTACTTC. It codes for CASIAGSYEQYF. The rearrangement links TRBV6-1 to TRBJ2-7; TRBD2 matches 8 bases. The germline CDR1 and CDR2 sequences are MNHNS and SASEGT. The trim removed 7 bases at V and 1 base at J, leaving 0 bases unmatched. The length of the CDR3 is 12 residues.

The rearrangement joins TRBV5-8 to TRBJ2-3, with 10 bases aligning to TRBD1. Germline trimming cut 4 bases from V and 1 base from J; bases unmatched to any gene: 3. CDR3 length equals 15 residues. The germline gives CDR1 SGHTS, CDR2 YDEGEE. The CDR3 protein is CASSPGTGGTDTQYF. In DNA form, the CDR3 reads TGTGCCAGCAGCCCGGGGACAGGGGGCACAGATACGCAGTATTTT.